Listed below are T cell receptor beta chains from one sample, sequenced in a study of OX40 agonist ivuxolimab in advanced cancers. The assay was immunoSEQ multiplex PCR, and TCRdb's table has in-frame clones only and misses some. The sample contains about 69,000 clones, about nine tenths of which appear only once. The sample was CD4+ or CD8+ T cells sorted from blood, taken in a trial of the OX40 agonist ivuxolimab. The receptor source for this set is an adult with an advanced solid tumor such as melanoma, head and neck, liver or kidney cancer. The CDR3 runs from the conserved cysteine through the conserved F or W. The order of the fields is D gene, J gene, V gene, clone size, CDR3 length, CDR3 DNA, CDR3 protein. The D gene is left open where the match is weak. Rows may omit the clone size; those that give it use once, few, many or a size class.

NA,TRBJ1-1,TRBV4-1,NA,14,TGCGCCAGCAGCCAAGATGGAAGAGGTTCTGAAGCTTTCTTT,CASSQDGRGSEAFF
TRBD2,TRBJ2-7,TRBV7-2,NA,16,TGTGCCAGCAGCTTAGTTAGCGGGAGGGCCGGGGGCGAGCAGTACTTC,CASSLVSGRAGGEQYF
NA,TRBJ2-5,TRBV19,NA,12,TGTGCCAGTAGGTCGGCGGAAGAGACCCAGTACTTC,CASRSAEETQYF
NA,TRBJ2-3,TRBV15,NA,16,TGTGCCACCAGCATTCAACAGGGCTTAAGCACAGATACGCAGTATTTT,CATSIQQGLSTDTQYF
TRBD2,TRBJ2-7,TRBV5-4,NA,16,TGTGCCAGCAGCCCCCAAACTAGCGGGAGGGCCTACGAGCAGTACTTC,CASSPQTSGRAYEQYF
NA,TRBJ1-2,TRBV29-1,NA,13,TGCAGCGTCCGGACTGGGATGGAATATGGCTACACCTTC,CSVRTGMEYGYTF
NA,TRBJ2-7,TRBV2,once,14,TGTGCCAGCAGTGGGGAGGGGGGTGGCTACGAGCAGTACTTC,CASSGEGGGYEQYF
NA,TRBJ2-1,TRBV19,NA,11,TGTGCCAGTGCTCGTTACAATGAGCAGTTCTTC,CASARYNEQFF
NA,TRBJ1-5,TRBV2,once,13,TGTGCCAGCAGTCTTGACATCAATCAGCCCCAGCATTTT,CASSLDINQPQHF
NA,TRBJ2-1,TRBV30,NA,13,TGTGCCGGGGGACACCGGGGCGGAGGGGAGCAGTTCTTC,CAGGHRGGGEQFF
NA,TRBJ2-3,TRBV30,NA,12,TGTGCCTGGAGAGGGGACACTGATACGCAGTATTTT,CAWRGDTDTQYF